These 12 T cell receptor beta chains were all obtained from the same sample, sequenced in a study of identical twins. TCRdb fed the 5' RACE reads into MiXCR, producing one record per CDR3 protein. Among 1.5 million or so distinct CDR3 sequences listed, about 32% were seen once. The sequencing input was cord blood. Receptor source: a newborn girl in good health.

Comments on this clonotype: One end of the junction varies from germline; a read error may be responsible. The chain is built from TRBV28 and TRBJ2-3, with TRBD1 as a possible D gene (5 bases). Germline CDR1 reads MDHEN; CDR2 reads SYDVKM. The CDR3 loop spans 16 amino acids. The CDR3 spells CASPPYTGANTDTRYF. The CDR3 DNA is TGTGCCAGCCCCCCCTACACAGGTGCGAACACAGATACGCGGTATTTT. Based on the CDR3 plus reference TRBV28 and TRBJ2-3, the full variable domain is DVKVTQSSRYLVKRTGEKVFLECVQDMDHENMFWYRQDPGLGLRLIYFSYDVKMKEKGDIPEGYSVSREKKERFSLILESASTNQTSMYLCASPPYTGANTDTRYFGPGTRLTVL.

The J gene is TRBJ1-2, the V gene TRBV7-9; TRBD1 agrees at 7 bases. V trimming: 5 bases; J trimming: 6 bases; junction bases outside the gene matches: 9. This CDR3 contains 14 residues. CDR1 and CDR2 from the germline V gene are SEHNR and FQNEAQ (reference sequence). The chain's CDR3 is CASSVRSTGDGYTF. Here the CDR3 DNA reads TGTGCCAGCAGCGTTCGGAGTACAGGGGATGGCTACACCTTC.

The gene calls are TRBV25-1 and TRBJ1-2; D is possibly TRBD1 (6 bases). Looked up from germline, CDR1 is MGHDK and CDR2 is SYGVNS. The CDR3 runs to 16 residues. Trimming pared 10 bases from V and 3 bases from J, leaving 24 bases between. The CDR3 DNA reads TGTGCCACCTCACTCTTCGACAGGTATATTCACTATGGCTACACCTTC. This gives the protein CATSLFDRYIHYGYTF.

For this clonotype: At one end, the junction sequence differs from germline, possibly due to a read error. The V and J genes are TRBV5-1 and TRBJ2-1; 12 nucleotides agree with TRBD2. The CDR3 is 17 residues long. The germline V gene has CDR1 SGHRS and CDR2 YFSETQ. This chain's CDR3 is CTSSSPTSGRGKVEQFF. The CDR3 DNA reads as TGCACCAGCAGCTCCCCGACTAGCGGGAGAGGGAAGGTTGAGCAGTTCTTC.

This clonotype was seen a handful of times. In DNA form, the CDR3 reads TGTGCCAGCGCAAGGGGGCTGTATGGCTACACCTTC. Translated: CASARGLYGYTF. This chain uses TRBV6-5 with TRBJ1-2, with TRBD1 matching over 7 bases. Germline loops: CDR1 MNHEY, CDR2 SVGAGI. V dropped 8 bases and J dropped 5; count of bases not matched to a gene: 5. The CDR3 has 12 amino acids.

The J gene is TRBJ2-2, the V gene TRBV24-1; 9 nucleotides agree with TRBD2. This CDR3 has 17 amino acids. Per the germline V gene, CDR1 is KGHDR and CDR2 is SFDVKD. The ends lost 4 bases at V and 0 bases at J; junction bases unmatched: 5. CDR3 loop: CATSDLSGGPNTGELFF. CDR3 bases: TGTGCCACCAGTGACCTTAGCGGGGGCCCGAACACCGGGGAGCTGTTTTTT.

Regarding this clonotype: At one of its ends the junction is not consistent with the germline gene, which may arise from a read error. The chain employs TRBV5-5 and TRBJ2-1; TRBD1 or TRBD2 may be the D gene (5 bases each). The CDR3 is 15 amino acids. Germline V gene sequence: CDR1 SGHKS, CDR2 YYEKEE (reference sequence). In nucleotides, the CDR3 is TGTGCCTGCAGCTTGCCGGGGCTCTCCTACAATGAGCAGTTCTTC. Translated: CACSLPGLSYNEQFF.

V gene TRBV20-1 combines with J gene TRBJ1-3; D is uncertain. Per the germline V gene, CDR1 is DFQATT and CDR2 is SNEGSKA (reference sequence). V shed 3 bases and J shed 0 bases, with 3 bases lying between them. CDR3 length equals 12 residues. The CDR3 nucleotides read TGCAGTGCTAGCACCTCTGGAAACACCATATATTTT. This sequence encodes CSASTSGNTIYF.

V is TRBV7-2 and J is TRBJ2-5; a possible D gene is TRBD2 (6 bases). The V end was cut by 4 bases, the J end by 5 bases, with 14 bases between. The CDR3 covers 14 residues. Germline CDR1 and CDR2: SGHTA and FQGNSA. CDR3 region: CASSSVGSGETQYF. The CDR3 DNA sequence: TGTGCCAGCAGCTCGGTCGGGAGCGGTGAGACCCAGTACTTC.

This clonotype was counted between two and nine times. V gene TRBV24-1 combines with J gene TRBJ2-1; 11 bases are a match to TRBD2. This CDR3 is 16 amino acids long. With 4 bases clipped from V and 6 bases from J, the junction kept 7 bases outside the gene matches. Germline values: CDR1 KGHDR, CDR2 SFDVKD. CDR3 in amino acids: CATSDRGLAAFNEQFF. In nucleotides, the CDR3 is TGTGCCACCAGTGACAGGGGACTAGCGGCCTTCAATGAGCAGTTCTTC.

This clonotype was counted only a few times. The genes are TRBV6-2 or TRBV6-3 and TRBJ2-5; a weak D match, TRBD1 (5 bases). Germline values: CDR1 MNHEY, CDR2 SVGEGT. CDR3 length: 14 residues. The germline V and J ends were trimmed by 2 bases and 3 bases, with 10 bases remaining between them. The CDR3 DNA reads as TGTGCCAGCAGTTACGTGGGGCGTAAAGAGACCCAGTACTTC. It yields the protein CASSYVGRKETQYF.

This clonotype was seen many times. The chain couples TRBV4-2 to TRBJ2-3, with D tentatively TRBD2 (5 bases). The germline gives CDR1 LGHNA, CDR2 YNFKEQ. Trimming removed 1 base from V and 0 bases from J, with 5 bases in between. The CDR3 loop spans 14 amino acids. The CDR3 nucleotides are TGTGCCAGCAGCCAAGGCGGGAGCACAGATACGCAGTATTTT. Translation: CASSQGGSTDTQYF.